Included here is one TCR beta chain sequence, with context. Its antigen is undetermined. Being one base from a much bigger clone, this may be a read error. There were TCR beta CDR3 regions amplified from RNA transcripts. A set of HTBI primers served as the primers for a first-round RT-PCR of the TCR CDR3. TCRdb passed the multiplex PCR reads through MiXCR, listing each CDR3 protein once. The repertoire holds 250,000 or so distinct CDR3 sequences, with roughly 15% as singletons. This sample stems from a study of T cells in Graves' hyperthyroidism and ophthalmopathy. Turning to the study itself: Peripheral blood was acquired at first diagnosis, ahead of any therapy whatsoever.

With a duration under 2 months, the hyperthyroidism was newly diagnosed in patients aged 18 to 65. On the basis of clinical symptoms, serum thyroxine and TRAb, thyroid ultrasound and orbital computed tomography, diagnoses were made. CDR1 and CDR2 (germline): LGHDT, YNNKEL (reference sequence). The CDR3 runs to 14 residues. Study outcomes and limitations: Model-based prediction identified ophthalmopathy a median roughly six months prior to its onset.

The receptor was isolated from a woman aged 40 to 50 with Graves' hyperthyroidism that later progressed to Graves' ophthalmopathy. Sequences were obtained from blood. The genes are TRBV3-1 and TRBJ1-4; 8 bases align to TRBD1. In DNA form, the CDR3 reads TGTGCCAGCAGCCAAAGGACAGGGAATGAAGAACTGTTTTTT. It encodes CASSQRTGNEELFF.